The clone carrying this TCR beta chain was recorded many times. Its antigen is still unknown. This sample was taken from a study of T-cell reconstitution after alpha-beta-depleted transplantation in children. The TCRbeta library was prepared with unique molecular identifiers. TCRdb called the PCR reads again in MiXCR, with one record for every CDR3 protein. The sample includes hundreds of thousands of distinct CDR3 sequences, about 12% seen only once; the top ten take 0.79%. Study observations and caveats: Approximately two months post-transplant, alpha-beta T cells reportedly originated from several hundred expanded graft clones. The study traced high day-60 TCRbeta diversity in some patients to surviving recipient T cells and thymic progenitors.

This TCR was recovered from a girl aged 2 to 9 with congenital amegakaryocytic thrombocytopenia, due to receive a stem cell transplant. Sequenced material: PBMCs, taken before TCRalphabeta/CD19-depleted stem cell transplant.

This chain's CDR3 is CSATSGSHEQYF. The CDR3 nucleotides are TGCAGTGCTACGTCAGGGTCCCACGAGCAGTACTTC. This chain joins TRBV20-1 and TRBJ2-7; possibly TRBD1 for D (5 bases). Germline CDR1 reads DFQATT; CDR2 reads SNEGSKA (reference sequence). The CDR3 is 12 residues long. V shed 4 bases and J shed 5 bases, with 12 bases lying between them.